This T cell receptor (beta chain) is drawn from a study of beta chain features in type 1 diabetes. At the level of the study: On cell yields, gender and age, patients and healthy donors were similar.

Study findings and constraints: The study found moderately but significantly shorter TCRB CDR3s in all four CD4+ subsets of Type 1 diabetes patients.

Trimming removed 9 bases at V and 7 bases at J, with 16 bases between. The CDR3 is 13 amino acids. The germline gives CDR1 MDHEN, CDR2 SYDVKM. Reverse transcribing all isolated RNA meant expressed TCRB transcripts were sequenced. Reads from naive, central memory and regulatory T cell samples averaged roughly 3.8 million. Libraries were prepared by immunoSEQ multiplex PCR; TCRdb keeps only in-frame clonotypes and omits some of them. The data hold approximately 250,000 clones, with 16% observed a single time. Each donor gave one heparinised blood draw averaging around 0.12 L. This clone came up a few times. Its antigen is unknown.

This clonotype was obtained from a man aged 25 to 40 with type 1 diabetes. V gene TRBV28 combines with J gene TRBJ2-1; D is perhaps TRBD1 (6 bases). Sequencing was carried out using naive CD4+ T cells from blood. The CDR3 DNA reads TGTGCCAGTATCAGGGGAAATCAGAATGAGCAGTTCTTC. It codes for CASIRGNQNEQFF.